Listed here are 27 T cell receptor beta chains from one sample, sequenced in a study of T cells in tuberculosis. The table came from immunoSEQ multiplex PCR; TCRdb's copy has only in-frame clones and leaves some out. The repertoire includes 85,000 to 100,000 clones, approximately 91% of them detected once, and approximately 2% sits in the top ten. Thawed, overnight-rested PBMC were stained with GMM-loaded CD1B tetramer, viability dye and anti-CD3, then sorted. C32 glucose monomycolate from Rhodococcus equi was loaded onto the CD1B tetramers. Sequencing used CD1b-GMM tetramer-negative cells sorted from PBMCs. The receptors derive from an adult woman with latent tuberculosis.

This rearrangement joins TRBV11-2 to TRBJ1-3, with a tentative D call TRBD1 (5 bases). Germline assignment: CDR1 SGHAT and CDR2 FQNNGV. The V end lost 1 base, the J end lost 8 bases, and 12 bases lay between the germline ends. This CDR3 is built from 14 residues. DNA for the CDR3: TGTGCCAGCAGCTTAGTCTCCAGGGCGGACACCATATATTTT. Its protein product is CASSLVSRADTIYF.

The chain employs TRBV5-4 and TRBJ2-7, with 10 bases identical to TRBD2. V shed 2 bases, J shed 4 bases, and the junction held 6 bases outside the gene matches. Germline lookup yields CDR1 SGHNT and CDR2 YYREEE (reference sequence). This CDR3 contains 15 residues. Here the CDR3 DNA reads TGTGCCAGCAGCTTCTCTAGCGGGGGAACGTACGAGCAGTACTTC. It translates to CASSFSSGGTYEQYF. The full variable domain, in which reference TRBV5-4 and TRBJ2-7 provide the parts outside the CDR3, is ETGVTQSPTHLIKTRGQQVTLRCSSQSGHNTVSWYQQALGQGPQFIFQYYREEENGRGNFPPRFSGLQFPNYSSELNVNALELDDSALYLCASSFSSGGTYEQYFGPGTRLTVT.

The rearrangement uses TRBV7-3 and TRBJ2-1; 8 bases align to TRBD2. Germline-derived CDR1 and CDR2 are SGHTA and FQGTGA. The CDR3 length is 17 residues. Losses at the gene ends were 2 bases for V and 0 bases for J; bases not matched to a gene: 6. CDR3 coding DNA: TGTGCCAGCAGCTTAGTCGGGAGCGGGAGCTCCTACAATGAGCAGTTCTTC. As protein: CASSLVGSGSSYNEQFF.

The gene calls are TRBV11-2 and TRBJ2-5, with D perhaps matching TRBD1 (6 bases). This CDR3 contains 15 residues. The germline V and J ends were trimmed by 1 base and 5 bases, with 14 bases remaining between them. Germline loops: CDR1 SGHAT, CDR2 FQNNGV. DNA of the CDR3: TGTGCCAGCAGCTTAGTAAGGGGTACAGGGGAGACCCAGTACTTC. Its translation: CASSLVRGTGETQYF. Full variable domain (outside the CDR3, taken from reference TRBV11-2 and TRBJ2-5): EAGVAQSPRYKIIEKRQSVAFWCNPISGHATLYWYQQILGQGPKLLIQFQNNGVVDDSQLPKDRFSAERLKGVDSTLKIQPAKLEDSAVYLCASSLVRGTGETQYFGPGTRLLVL.

The rearrangement uses TRBV19 and TRBJ2-1, with a possible D match to TRBD1 (6 bases). Germline V gene lookup returns CDR1 LNHDA and CDR2 SQIVND (reference sequence). Trimming took 6 bases from V and 6 from J, leaving 12 bases between them. CDR3 length equals 13 residues. The CDR3 here is CASRKDRRNEQFF. The CDR3 nucleotides read TGTGCCAGTAGGAAGGACAGACGCAATGAGCAGTTCTTC. The full variable domain, completed using reference TRBV19 and TRBJ2-1, is DGGITQSPKYLFRKEGQNVTLSCEQNLNHDAMYWYRQDPGQGLRLIYYSQIVNDFQKGDIAEGYSVSREKKESFPLTVTSAQKNPTAFYLCASRKDRRNEQFFGPGTRLTVL.

This clone was detected once. The chain links TRBV7-9 to TRBJ2-3; perhaps TRBD1 as D (5 bases). The length of the CDR3 is 16 residues. With 11 bases removed from V and 0 bases from J, the gap between germline ends came to 21 bases. Germline V gives CDR1 SEHNR, CDR2 FQNEAQ (reference sequence). CDR3 region: CASAGYRGPSTDTQYF. CDR3 bases: TGTGCCTCAGCAGGGTACAGAGGTCCTAGCACAGATACGCAGTATTTT.

The chain recombines TRBV30 with TRBJ1-1, with D perhaps matching TRBD1 (5 bases). Germline CDR1 GTSNPN, CDR2 SVGIG (reference sequence). V was trimmed by 8 bases and J by 7 bases, leaving 17 bases between them. The CDR3 runs 12 residues. The DNA for the CDR3 is TGTGCCGTTGGGGCAGGGCTGGTTGAAGCTTTCTTT. This codes for CAVGAGLVEAFF.

This CDR3 reads CSASGGETQYF. DNA for the CDR3: TGCAGTGCTAGTGGAGGGGAGACCCAGTACTTC. The gene calls are TRBV20-1 and TRBJ2-5, with D perhaps TRBD2 (6 bases). This CDR3 is built from 11 residues. Germline V gives CDR1 DFQATT, CDR2 SNEGSKA (reference sequence). V was cut by 3 bases and J by 5 bases, with 7 bases left in between.

Concerning this clone: The junction does not match germline at one end; this may be a read error. This chain links TRBV7-7 with TRBJ2-3; 10 bases map to TRBD1. Germline V gene sequence: CDR1 SSHAT, CDR2 FNYEAQ (reference sequence). The CDR3 sequence is 17 residues long. CDR3 in amino acids: CASSPSPGQGFTDTQYF. The CDR3 DNA sequence: TGTGCTAGCAGCCCCTCCCCGGGACAGGGGTTTACAGATACGCAGTATTTT.

J is TRBJ1-3 and V is TRBV6-1; D is uncertain. There are 15 residues in the CDR3. Germline-derived CDR1 and CDR2 are MNHNS and SASEGT. V lost 6 bases and J 0 bases, leaving 12 bases between the germline ends. The DNA of the CDR3 is TGTGCCAGCAGACTCGGAGCTTTCTCTGGAAACACCATATATTTT. As protein: CASRLGAFSGNTIYF.

The rearrangement joins TRBV4-2 to TRBJ2-5, with D possibly being TRBD2 (5 bases). The germline V gene has CDR1 LGHNA and CDR2 YNFKEQ. V lost 0 bases to trimming and J lost 2 bases, with 10 bases between them. There are 15 residues in the CDR3. DNA of the CDR3: TGTGCCAGCAGCCAAGAAGGTCAGCGGCAAGAGACCCAGTACTTC. This codes for CASSQEGQRQETQYF.

For the CDR3, the DNA is TGCGCCAGCATACGGGACAGGAACACCGGGGAGCTGTTTTTT. Its protein is CASIRDRNTGELFF. The rearrangement links TRBV5-1 to TRBJ2-2; 7 nucleotides agree with TRBD1. Per germline, CDR1 SGHRS and CDR2 YFSETQ. The CDR3 length is 14 residues. With 6 bases clipped from V and 1 base from J, the junction kept 3 bases outside the gene matches.

The chain uses TRBV7-9 and TRBJ1-4; no clear D. The CDR3 has 17 residues. V was cut by 0 bases and J by 1 base, with 12 bases left in between. The germline V gene has CDR1 SEHNR and CDR2 FQNEAQ (reference sequence). CDR3 sequence (DNA): TGTGCCAGCAGCTTAGCGCTAAGCGACCAAACTAATGAAAAACTGTTTTTT. This translates into CASSLALSDQTNEKLFF.

The V and J genes are TRBV28 and TRBJ2-2; D not resolved. Per germline, CDR1 MDHEN and CDR2 SYDVKM. The V and J ends lost 3 bases and 1 base respectively, with 12 bases between them. The CDR3 has 16 residues. As DNA, the CDR3 is TGTGCCAGCAGTTTGGGCCACCGGCTGAACACCGGGGAGCTGTTTTTT. This gives the protein CASSLGHRLNTGELFF.

This chain uses TRBV6-1 with TRBJ1-2; no definite D call. Germline V CDR1 and CDR2: MNHNS, SASEGT. The CDR3 covers 15 residues. The V and J ends lost 2 bases and 6 bases respectively, with 16 bases between them. Written as DNA, the CDR3 is TGTGCCAGCAGTGAACCTGAAGGTTTCGGGGATGGCTACACCTTC. The encoded protein is CASSEPEGFGDGYTF.

The chain recombines TRBV18 with TRBJ2-3; D perhaps matches TRBD1 (6 bases). The germline V gene has CDR1 KGHSH and CDR2 LQKENI. Trimming shortened V by 4 bases and J by 7 bases, and 15 bases separated the two germline ends. CDR3 length equals 14 residues. The CDR3 DNA follows: TGTGCCAGCTCACTAGAAGCTACAGGGAATACGCAGTATTTT. It yields the protein CASSLEATGNTQYF.

This chain links TRBV1 with TRBJ2-1; the table assigns TRBD2, which was not confirmed against the DNA. TRBV1 is reported as a pseudogene. The CDR3 sequence is 12 residues long. The CDR3 is CTLADSYNEQFF. The CDR3 region has the DNA TGCACCTTAGCGGACTCCTACAATGAGCAGTTCTTC.

The V gene is TRBV7-6, the J gene TRBJ1-2, with 7 bases identical to TRBD1. V lost 1 base and J lost 5; bases outside the gene matches: 7. The CDR3 consists of 15 residues. Germline loops: CDR1 SGHVS, CDR2 FNYEAQ. CDR3 amino acids: CASSLGGGEVYGYTF. The CDR3 bases are TGTGCCAGCAGCTTAGGAGGGGGCGAGGTTTATGGCTACACCTTC.

The chain combines TRBV6-6 with TRBJ1-2; 9 bases are shared with TRBD1. The V segment lost 6 bases and the J segment 7 bases; nucleotides outside the gene matches: 12. The germline CDR1 and CDR2 sequences are MNHNY and SVGAGI (reference sequence). The CDR3 covers 15 residues. This CDR3 reads CASRHDNRGRSGYTF. CDR3 DNA: TGTGCCAGCAGACATGATAACAGGGGGCGTAGTGGCTACACCTTC.

The chain employs TRBV18 and TRBJ1-3, with D perhaps TRBD1 (6 bases). Germline values: CDR1 KGHSH, CDR2 LQKENI. The germline V and J ends were trimmed by 1 base and 5 bases, with 12 bases remaining between them. The CDR3 has 15 residues. CDR3 nucleotides: TGTGCCAGCTCACCACTAGGACAGATCAGAAACACCATATATTTT. Amino acid sequence: CASSPLGQIRNTIYF.

The V and J genes are TRBV10-2 and TRBJ2-7, with D maybe TRBD2 (5 bases). V shed 7 bases and J shed 3 bases, with 22 bases lying between them. This CDR3 has 16 residues. CDR1 and CDR2 from the germline V gene are WSHSY and SAAADI. The CDR3 protein is CASTRGLAADLYEQYF. The CDR3 DNA reads as TGCGCCAGCACTAGAGGACTCGCGGCAGATCTCTACGAGCAGTACTTC.

The genes are TRBV7-9 and TRBJ2-1, with D unclear. There are 12 residues in the CDR3. V was cut by 2 bases and J by 10 bases, with 9 bases left in between. Germline V lookup: CDR1 SEHNR, CDR2 FQNEAQ (reference sequence). In DNA form, the CDR3 reads TGTGCCAGCAGCTTATCCCTCTTAGAGCAGTTCTTC. Protein product: CASSLSLLEQFF.

The rearrangement links TRBV6-5 to TRBJ1-2; no clear D. Germline-derived CDR1 and CDR2 are MNHEY and SVGAGI. V was cut by 4 bases and J by 1 base, with 7 bases left in between. The CDR3 totals 13 residues. In nucleotides, the CDR3 is TGTGCCAGCAGTTTAGATTTTAACTATGGCTACACCTTC. Residues: CASSLDFNYGYTF.

The genes are TRBV27 and TRBJ2-3, with D maybe TRBD2 (5 bases). The V end lost 2 bases, the J end lost 1 base, and 10 bases lay between the germline ends. Germline values: CDR1 MNHEY, CDR2 SMNVEV (reference sequence). The CDR3 is 15 residues long. The DNA of the CDR3 is TGTGCCAGCAGTTTAGGTTCCGGGGGCACAGATACGCAGTATTTT. Translation: CASSLGSGGTDTQYF.

V is TRBV7-9 and J is TRBJ2-5; 7 positions agree with TRBD1. Trimming cost V 1 base and J 9 bases; bases outside gene matches: 8. Germline lookup yields CDR1 SEHNR and CDR2 FQNEAQ (reference sequence). The CDR3 spans 14 residues. The CDR3 loop is CASSLVTGLGSQYF. The DNA of the CDR3 is TGTGCCAGCAGCTTAGTGACAGGGTTGGGGTCCCAGTACTTC. Based on the CDR3 plus reference TRBV7-9 and TRBJ2-5, the full variable domain is DTGVSQNPRHKITKRGQNVTFRCDPISEHNRLYWYRQTLGQGPEFLTYFQNEAQLEKSRLLSDRFSAERPKGSFSTLEIQRTEQGDSAMYLCASSLVTGLGSQYFGPGTRLLVL.

The chain combines TRBV18 with TRBJ1-2, with unresolved D. The CDR3 is 14 amino acids. V gave up 2 bases and J gave up 2 bases, with 9 bases separating them. Germline CDR1 reads KGHSH; CDR2 reads LQKENI. CDR3 sequence (DNA): TGTGCCAGCTCACCAGCGGGTCAGAACTATGGCTACACCTTC. Its translation is CASSPAGQNYGYTF.

CDR3 amino acids: CSATGETQYF. Written as DNA, the CDR3 is TGCAGTGCCACGGGAGAGACCCAGTACTTC. The chain uses TRBV20-1 and TRBJ2-5; D is undetermined. Germline CDR1 reads DFQATT; CDR2 reads SNEGSKA (reference sequence). Trimming shortened V by 6 bases and J by 4 bases, and 6 bases separated the two germline ends. The CDR3 spans 10 residues.